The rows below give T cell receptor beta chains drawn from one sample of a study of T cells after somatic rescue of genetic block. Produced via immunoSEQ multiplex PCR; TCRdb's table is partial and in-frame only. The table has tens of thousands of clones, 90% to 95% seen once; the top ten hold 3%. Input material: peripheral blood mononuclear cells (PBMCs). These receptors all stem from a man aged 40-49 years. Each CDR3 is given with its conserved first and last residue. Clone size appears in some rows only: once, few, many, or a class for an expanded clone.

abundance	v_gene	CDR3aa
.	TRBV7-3	CASSLTQGFTEAFF
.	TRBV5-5	CASSQSGWVQPQHF
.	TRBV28	CASSLSPGQGVIEQYF
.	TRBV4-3	CASSQDSGTGGYEQYF
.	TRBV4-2	CASSQDLGTGRTYEQYF
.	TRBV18	CASSTGPNTEAFF
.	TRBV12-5	CASGTFSGNTIYF
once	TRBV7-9	CASSSGTGGNEQFF
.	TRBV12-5	CASGLLLVPWDTQYF
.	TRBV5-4	CASSDRVGAVTSTDTQYF
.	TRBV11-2	CASSLAHLGRYNEQFF
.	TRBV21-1	CASSKRVRGPRDGYTF
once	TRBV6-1	CASSVGTGGYEQYF
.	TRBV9	CASSSQTRGGYTF
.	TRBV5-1	CASSLATSGSFDEQFF
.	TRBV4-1	CASSQEWGTAVRTQYF
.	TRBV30	CAWSPGDRAWGQYF
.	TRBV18	CASSPLDTGELFF
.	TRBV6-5	CASSYAGGTGELFF
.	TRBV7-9	CASSKAGGNTIYF
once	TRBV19	CASSIGDYNEQFF
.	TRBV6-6	CASSSGGSGNTIYF
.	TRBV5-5	CASSLWGYEQYF
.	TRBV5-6	CASSYRGSQPQHF
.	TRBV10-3	CAISESGEAYEQYF
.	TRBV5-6	CASSLFPGQGFGEQYF